These T cell receptor beta chains were read from a single sample in a study of technical replicates of blood from a handful of donors. The data were produced by immunoSEQ multiplex PCR, yet TCRdb's version contains in-frame clones alone and is incomplete. Found here are approximately 12,000 clones, about 90% of them singletons; the top ten hold about 8.5%. The sequencing input was PBMCs. All receptors come from a human donor in good health. CDR3s include the opening cysteine and the closing phenylalanine or tryptophan. The D gene is left open where the match is weak. Expanded clones are given a class, and other clones once, few, many or no size at all.

clone size	V gene	J gene	D gene	CDR3 protein	CDR3 DNA
NA	TRBV9	TRBJ1-2	NA	CASSVAAGDDGYTF	TGTGCCAGCAGCGTAGCTGCCGGGGATGATGGCTACACCTTC
NA	TRBV18	TRBJ2-3	NA	CASSPTGTSTDTQYF	TGTGCCAGCTCACCAACGGGAACTAGCACAGATACGCAGTATTTT
NA	TRBV27	TRBJ2-1	TRBD2	CASRGLAGVRGSNEQFF	TGTGCCAGCAGGGGACTAGCGGGAGTGCGGGGCTCAAATGAGCAGTTCTTC
once	TRBV18	TRBJ1-2	NA	CASSPGQIYGYTF	TGTGCCAGCTCACCCGGACAGATCTATGGCTACACCTTC
NA	TRBV9	TRBJ2-2	TRBD1	CASSPRQGLRGTGELFF	TGTGCCAGCAGCCCCCGACAGGGGTTGAGGGGGACCGGGGAGCTGTTTTTT
few	TRBV4-1	TRBJ2-7	TRBD2	CASSQVLTSGTYEQYF	TGCGCCAGCAGCCAAGTGTTAACTAGCGGGACCTACGAGCAGTACTTC
NA	TRBV6-1	TRBJ2-7	NA	CASITTPRGGYEQYF	TGTGCCAGCATTACTACCCCCAGGGGAGGGTACGAGCAGTACTTC
NA	TRBV19	TRBJ1-5	NA	CASSLAGYRLSRGNQPQHF	TGTGCCAGTAGTCTCGCAGGGTACAGGTTGTCGAGGGGGAATCAGCCCCAGCATTTT
NA	TRBV30	TRBJ2-1	NA	CAWSVHRAVNEQFF	TGTGCCTGGAGTGTACACAGGGCCGTCAATGAGCAGTTCTTC
NA	TRBV16	TRBJ2-7	TRBD1	CASSQFLGTAYEQYF	TGTGCCAGCAGCCAATTTCTCGGGACAGCGTACGAGCAGTACTTC
NA	TRBV2	TRBJ1-2	NA	CASSEASRGWNYGYTF	TGTGCCAGCAGTGAAGCGAGTAGAGGGTGGAACTATGGCTACACCTTC
NA	TRBV27	TRBJ1-3	NA	CASSLSGALGNTIYF	TGTGCCAGCAGTTTATCGGGGGCGCTCGGAAACACCATATATTTT
NA	TRBV7-9	TRBJ1-4	NA	CASSPNHEKLFF	TGTGCCAGCAGCCCAAATCATGAAAAACTGTTTTTT